The clone carrying this T cell receptor (beta chain) has just one count. This CDR3 region has 17 residues. J gave up 2 bases and V 6 bases, and 8 bases lay outside the gene matches. Looked up from germline, CDR1 is MDHEN and CDR2 is SYDVKM. These data originate in a study of blood T cell repertoires in COVID-19. About the research overall: Acute and convalescent COVID-19 specimens originated in the United States, Italy and Spain. PBMCs, B-cell-depleted T cells, or T cells provided the cDNA or gDNA that made up the material.

In the original processing: The authors estimated nucleated cell counts from reference gene primer amplification. Here immunoSEQ multiplex PCR was the method, and the copy in TCRdb shows in-frame clones only, minus some. D and trimming were read from the DNA, whereas the V and J calls and clone size are those reported in that table. In the table there are under 75,000 clones, 73% of which are singletons. The chain employs TRBV28 and TRBJ2-6, with 9 bases lining up with TRBD1. The sequenced material came from peripheral blood. The origin of this receptor is a woman in her forties or fifties with active or convalescent COVID-19. As DNA, the CDR3 is TGTGCCAGCAGGGGACAGGGCCTGGTCGCTGGGGCCAACGTCCTGACTTTC. It is translated as CASRGQGLVAGANVLTF.